This TCR beta chain was profiled in a study of blood T cell repertoires in COVID-19. The CDR3 runs to 14 residues. J gave up 9 bases and V 2 bases, and 4 bases lay outside the gene matches. Per germline, CDR1 SGHRS and CDR2 YFSETQ. Libraries were prepared by immunoSEQ multiplex PCR; TCRdb keeps only in-frame clonotypes and omits some of them. The table includes about 59,000 clones, about nine tenths detected once. This sequence originates from a man aged 80 or over with acute or convalescent COVID-19. The sample was peripheral blood. J is TRBJ2-1 and V is TRBV5-1, with 11 bases that match TRBD2. CDR3 residues: CASSLLAGEGEQFF. The CDR3 DNA sequence: TGCGCCAGCAGCTTACTAGCGGGGGAGGGTGAGCAGTTCTTC.